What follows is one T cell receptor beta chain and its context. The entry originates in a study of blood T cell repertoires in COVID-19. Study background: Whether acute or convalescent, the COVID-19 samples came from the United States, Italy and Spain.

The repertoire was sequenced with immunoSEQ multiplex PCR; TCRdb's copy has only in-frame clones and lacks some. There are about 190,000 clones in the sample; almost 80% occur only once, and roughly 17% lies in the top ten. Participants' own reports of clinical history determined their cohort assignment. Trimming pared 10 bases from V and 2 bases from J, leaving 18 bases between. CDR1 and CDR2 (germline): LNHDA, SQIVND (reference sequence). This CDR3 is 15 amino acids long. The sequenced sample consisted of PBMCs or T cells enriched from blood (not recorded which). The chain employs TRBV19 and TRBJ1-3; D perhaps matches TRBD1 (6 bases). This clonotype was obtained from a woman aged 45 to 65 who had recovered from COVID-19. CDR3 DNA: TGTGCCACCCGACAGGACGACCTCCCTGGAAACACCATATATTTT. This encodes CATRQDDLPGNTIYF.